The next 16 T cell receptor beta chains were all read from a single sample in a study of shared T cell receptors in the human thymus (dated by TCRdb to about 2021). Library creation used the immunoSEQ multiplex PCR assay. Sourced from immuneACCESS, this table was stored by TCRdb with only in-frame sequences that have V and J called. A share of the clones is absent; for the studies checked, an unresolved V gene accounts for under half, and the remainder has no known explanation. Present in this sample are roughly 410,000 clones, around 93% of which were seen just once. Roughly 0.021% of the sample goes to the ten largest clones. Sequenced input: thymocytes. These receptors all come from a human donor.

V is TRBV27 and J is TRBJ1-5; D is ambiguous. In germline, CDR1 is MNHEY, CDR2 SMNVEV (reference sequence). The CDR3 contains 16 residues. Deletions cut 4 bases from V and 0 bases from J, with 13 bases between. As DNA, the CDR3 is TGTGCCAGCAGTTCGGGCCACACCTATAGCAATCAGCCCCAGCATTTT. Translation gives CASSSGHTYSNQPQHF.

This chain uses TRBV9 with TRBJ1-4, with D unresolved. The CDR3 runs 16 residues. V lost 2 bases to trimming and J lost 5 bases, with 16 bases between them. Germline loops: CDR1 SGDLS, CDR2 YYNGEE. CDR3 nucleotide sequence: TGTGCCAGCAGCGTTAGACGGACCCCGGGAAATGAAAAACTGTTTTTT. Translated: CASSVRRTPGNEKLFF.

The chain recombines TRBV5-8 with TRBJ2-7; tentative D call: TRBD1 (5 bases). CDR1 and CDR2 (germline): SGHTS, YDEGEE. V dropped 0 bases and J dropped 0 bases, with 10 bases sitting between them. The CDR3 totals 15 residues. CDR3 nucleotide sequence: TGTGCCAGCAGCTTGGGACAGCTTCTCTCCTACGAGCAGTACTTC. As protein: CASSLGQLLSYEQYF.

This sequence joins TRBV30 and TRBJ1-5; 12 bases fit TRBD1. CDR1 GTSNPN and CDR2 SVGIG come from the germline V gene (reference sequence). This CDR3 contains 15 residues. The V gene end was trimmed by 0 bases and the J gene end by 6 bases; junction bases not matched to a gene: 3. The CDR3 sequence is CAWSVGTGGRQPQHF. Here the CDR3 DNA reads TGTGCCTGGAGTGTTGGGACAGGGGGCCGTCAGCCCCAGCATTTT.

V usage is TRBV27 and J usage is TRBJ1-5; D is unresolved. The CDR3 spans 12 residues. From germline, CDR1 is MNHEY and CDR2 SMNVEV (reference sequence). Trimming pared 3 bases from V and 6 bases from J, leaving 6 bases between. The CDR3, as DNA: TGTGCCAGCAGTTTTGAGGGTCAGCCCCAGCATTTT. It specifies CASSFEGQPQHF.

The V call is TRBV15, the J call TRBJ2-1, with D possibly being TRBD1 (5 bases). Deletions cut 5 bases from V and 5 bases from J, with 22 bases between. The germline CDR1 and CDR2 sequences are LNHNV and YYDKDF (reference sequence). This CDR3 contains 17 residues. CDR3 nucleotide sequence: TGTGCCACCAGCGGACCTAGGTACAGGCCTACCCACAATGAGCAGTTCTTC. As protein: CATSGPRYRPTHNEQFF. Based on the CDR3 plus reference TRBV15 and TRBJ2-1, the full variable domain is DAMVIQNPRYQVTQFGKPVTLSCSQTLNHNVMYWYQQKSSQAPKLLFHYYDKDFNNEADTPDNFQSRRPNTSFCFLDIRSPGLGDTAMYLCATSGPRYRPTHNEQFFGPGTRLTVL.

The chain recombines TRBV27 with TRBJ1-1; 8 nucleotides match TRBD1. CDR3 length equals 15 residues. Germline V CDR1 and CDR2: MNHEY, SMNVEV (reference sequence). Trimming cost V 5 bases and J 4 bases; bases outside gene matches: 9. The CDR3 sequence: CASSRQGTSGTEAFF. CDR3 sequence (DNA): TGTGCCAGCAGTAGACAGGGGACCTCGGGCACTGAAGCTTTCTTT.

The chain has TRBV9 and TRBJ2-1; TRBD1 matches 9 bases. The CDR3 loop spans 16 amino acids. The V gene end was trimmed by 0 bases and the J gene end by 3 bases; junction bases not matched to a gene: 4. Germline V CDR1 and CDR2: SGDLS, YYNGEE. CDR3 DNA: TGTGCCAGCAGCGTAGAACGGGACAGGGACTACAATGAGCAGTTCTTC. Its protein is CASSVERDRDYNEQFF.

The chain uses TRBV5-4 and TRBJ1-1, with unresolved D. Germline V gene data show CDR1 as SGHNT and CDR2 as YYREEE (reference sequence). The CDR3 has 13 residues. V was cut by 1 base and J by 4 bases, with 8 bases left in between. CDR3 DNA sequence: TGTGCCAGCAGCTTGAAAGGGTTCACTGAAGCTTTCTTT. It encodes CASSLKGFTEAFF.

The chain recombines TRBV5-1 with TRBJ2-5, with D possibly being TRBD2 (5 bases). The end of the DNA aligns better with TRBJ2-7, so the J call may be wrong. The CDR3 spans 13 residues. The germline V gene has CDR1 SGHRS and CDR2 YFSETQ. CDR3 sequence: CASSLAGNYEQYF. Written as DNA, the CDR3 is TGCGCCAGCAGCTTGGCGGGGAACTACGAGCAGTACTTC.

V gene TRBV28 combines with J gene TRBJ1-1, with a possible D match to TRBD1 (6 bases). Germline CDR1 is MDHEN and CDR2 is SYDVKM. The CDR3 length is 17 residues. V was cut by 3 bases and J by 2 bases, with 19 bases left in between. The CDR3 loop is CASSFKRVSGHNTEAFF. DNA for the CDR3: TGTGCCAGCAGTTTTAAGCGTGTATCGGGACATAACACTGAAGCTTTCTTT.

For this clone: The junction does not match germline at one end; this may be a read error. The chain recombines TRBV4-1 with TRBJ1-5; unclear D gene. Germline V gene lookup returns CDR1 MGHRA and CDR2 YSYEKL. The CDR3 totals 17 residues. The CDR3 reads CASSQDTPEISNQLQHF. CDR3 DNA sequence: TGCGCCAGCAGCCAAGATACCCCAGAAATTAGCAATCAGCTCCAGCATTTT.

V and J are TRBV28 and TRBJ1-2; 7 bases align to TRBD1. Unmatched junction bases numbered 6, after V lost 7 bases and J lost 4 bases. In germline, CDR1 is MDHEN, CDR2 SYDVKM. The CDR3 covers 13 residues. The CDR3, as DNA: TGTGCCAGCACCTGGGACAGCCGCTATGGCTACACCTTC. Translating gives CASTWDSRYGYTF.

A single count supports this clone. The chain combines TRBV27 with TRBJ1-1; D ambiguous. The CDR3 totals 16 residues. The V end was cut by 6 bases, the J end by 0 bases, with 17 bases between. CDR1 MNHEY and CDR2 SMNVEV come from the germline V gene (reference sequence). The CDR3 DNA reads TGTGCCAGCAGCTTAGACGGCCCGAACATGAACACTGAAGCTTTCTTT. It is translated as CASSLDGPNMNTEAFF.

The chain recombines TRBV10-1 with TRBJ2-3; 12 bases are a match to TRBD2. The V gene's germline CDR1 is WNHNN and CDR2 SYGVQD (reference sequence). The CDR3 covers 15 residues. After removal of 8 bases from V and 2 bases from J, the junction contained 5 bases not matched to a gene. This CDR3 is CASRSSGRDTDTQYF. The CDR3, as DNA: TGCGCCAGCCGTTCTAGCGGGAGGGACACAGATACGCAGTATTTT.

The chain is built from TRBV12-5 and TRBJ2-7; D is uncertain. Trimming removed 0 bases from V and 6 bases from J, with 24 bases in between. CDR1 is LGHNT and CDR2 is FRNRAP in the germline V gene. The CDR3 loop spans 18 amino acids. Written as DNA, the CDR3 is TGTGCTAGTGGTTTGGTCTTGAGCACGAGCCAACCCCTAGTCGAGCAGTACTTC. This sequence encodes CASGLVLSTSQPLVEQYF.